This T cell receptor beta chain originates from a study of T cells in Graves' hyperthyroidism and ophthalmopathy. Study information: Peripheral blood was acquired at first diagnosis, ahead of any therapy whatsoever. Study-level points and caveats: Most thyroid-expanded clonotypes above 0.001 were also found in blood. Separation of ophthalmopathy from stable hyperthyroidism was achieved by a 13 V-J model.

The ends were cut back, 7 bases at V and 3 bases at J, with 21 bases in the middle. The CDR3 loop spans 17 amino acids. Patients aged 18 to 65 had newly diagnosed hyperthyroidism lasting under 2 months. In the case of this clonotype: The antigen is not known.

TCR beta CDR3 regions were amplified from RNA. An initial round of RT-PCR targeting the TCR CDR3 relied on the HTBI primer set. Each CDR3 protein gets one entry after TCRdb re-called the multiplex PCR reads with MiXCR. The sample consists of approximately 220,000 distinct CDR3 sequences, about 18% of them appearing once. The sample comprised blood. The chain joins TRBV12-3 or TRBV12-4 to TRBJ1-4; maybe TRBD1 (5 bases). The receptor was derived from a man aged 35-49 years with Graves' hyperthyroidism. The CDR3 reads CASTLGGVGGSNEKLFF. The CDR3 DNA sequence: TGTGCCAGCACCCTGGGCGGAGTTGGGGGGTCTAATGAAAAACTGTTTTTT.